This note documents a single T cell receptor (beta chain) sequence. The data were produced by immunoSEQ multiplex PCR, yet TCRdb's version contains in-frame clones alone and is incomplete. The sample includes about 59,000 clones, roughly four fifths of them seen just once. The data stem from a study of blood T cell repertoires in COVID-19. From germline, CDR1 is SEHNR and CDR2 FQNEAQ (reference sequence). The junction had 2 bases not matched to a gene; V was cut back by 3 bases and J by 5 bases. This CDR3 spans 15 amino acids. The TCR originated in a human donor in a cohort sampled during active COVID-19. This sequence joins TRBV7-9 and TRBJ1-6, with 9 nucleotides matching TRBD1. The sequenced sample was peripheral blood. CDR3 bases: TGTGCCAGCAGCTTCGGGGACAGGGATAATTCACCCCTCCACTTT. It translates to CASSFGDRDNSPLHF.